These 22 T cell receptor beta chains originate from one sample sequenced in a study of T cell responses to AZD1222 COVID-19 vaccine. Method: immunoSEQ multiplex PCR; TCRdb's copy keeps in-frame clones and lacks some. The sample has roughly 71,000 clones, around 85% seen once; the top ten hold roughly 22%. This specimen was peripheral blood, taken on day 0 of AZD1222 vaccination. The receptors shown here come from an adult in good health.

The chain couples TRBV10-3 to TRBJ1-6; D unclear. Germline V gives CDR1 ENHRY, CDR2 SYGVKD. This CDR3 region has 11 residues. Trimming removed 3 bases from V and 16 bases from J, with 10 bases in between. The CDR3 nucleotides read TGTGCCATCAGTGATGGATATGGACTCCACTTT. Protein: CAISDGYGLHF.

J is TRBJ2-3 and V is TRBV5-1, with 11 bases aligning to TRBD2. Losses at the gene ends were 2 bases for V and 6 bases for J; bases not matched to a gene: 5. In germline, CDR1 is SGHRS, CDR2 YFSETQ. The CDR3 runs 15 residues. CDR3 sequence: CASSLTSGGRDTQYF. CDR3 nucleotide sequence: TGCGCCAGCAGCTTAACTAGCGGGGGTAGGGATACGCAGTATTTT.

The CDR3 spells CASSPLTGQTDTQYF. CDR3 DNA sequence: TGTGCCAGCAGCCCTCTCACGGGACAGACAGATACGCAGTATTTT. The chain employs TRBV7-2 and TRBJ2-3; the match to TRBD1 covers 7 bases. Germline assignment: CDR1 SGHTA and CDR2 FQGNSA. The CDR3 totals 15 residues. Trimming cost V 5 bases and J 3 bases; bases outside gene matches: 8. The whole variable domain, filled in from reference TRBV7-2 and TRBJ2-3, reads GAGVSQSPSNKVTEKGKDVELRCDPISGHTALYWYRQSLGQGLEFLIYFQGNSAPDKSGLPSDRFSAERTGGSVSTLTIQRTQQEDSAVYLCASSPLTGQTDTQYFGPGTRLTVL.

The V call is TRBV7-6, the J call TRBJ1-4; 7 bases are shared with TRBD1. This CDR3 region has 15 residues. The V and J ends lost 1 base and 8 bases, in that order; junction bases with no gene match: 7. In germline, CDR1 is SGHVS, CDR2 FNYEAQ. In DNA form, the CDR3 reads TGTGCCAGCAGCTTAGGTACAGGGGAAGGAGAAAAACTGTTTTTT. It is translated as CASSLGTGEGEKLFF.

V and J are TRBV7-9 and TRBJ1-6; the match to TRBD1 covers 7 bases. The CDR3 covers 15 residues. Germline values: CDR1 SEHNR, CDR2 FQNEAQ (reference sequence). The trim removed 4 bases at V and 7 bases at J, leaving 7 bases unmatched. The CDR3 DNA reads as TGTGCCAGCAGCTGGGATGACAGGGACAATTCACCCCTCCACTTT. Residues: CASSWDDRDNSPLHF.

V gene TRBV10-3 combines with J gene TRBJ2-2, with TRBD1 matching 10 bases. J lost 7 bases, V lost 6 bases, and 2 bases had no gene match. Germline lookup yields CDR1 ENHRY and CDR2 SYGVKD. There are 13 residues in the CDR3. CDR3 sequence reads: CAIRGTGDGELFF. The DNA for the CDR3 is TGTGCCATCAGGGGGACAGGGGACGGGGAGCTGTTTTTT.

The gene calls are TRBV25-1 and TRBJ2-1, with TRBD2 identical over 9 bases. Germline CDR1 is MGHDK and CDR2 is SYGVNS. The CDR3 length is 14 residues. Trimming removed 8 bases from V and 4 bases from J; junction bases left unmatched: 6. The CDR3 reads CASAASGMYNEQFF. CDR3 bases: TGTGCCAGCGCAGCTAGCGGGATGTACAATGAGCAGTTCTTC.

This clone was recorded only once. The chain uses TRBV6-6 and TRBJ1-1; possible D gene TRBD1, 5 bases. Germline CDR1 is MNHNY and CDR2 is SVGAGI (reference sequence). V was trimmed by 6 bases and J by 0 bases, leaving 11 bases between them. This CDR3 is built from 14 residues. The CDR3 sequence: CASRQGEVNTEAFF. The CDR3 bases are TGTGCCAGCAGGCAGGGTGAGGTGAACACTGAAGCTTTCTTT.

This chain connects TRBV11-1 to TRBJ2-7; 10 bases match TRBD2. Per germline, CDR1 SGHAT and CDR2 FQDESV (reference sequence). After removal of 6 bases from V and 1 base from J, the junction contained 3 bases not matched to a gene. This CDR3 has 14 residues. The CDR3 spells CASRPGLASYEQYF. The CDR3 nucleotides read TGTGCCAGCAGGCCGGGACTAGCGTCCTACGAGCAGTACTTC. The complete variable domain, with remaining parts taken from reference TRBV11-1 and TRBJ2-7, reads EAEVAQSPRYKITEKSQAVAFWCDPISGHATLYWYRQILGQGPELLVQFQDESVVDDSQLPKDRFSAERLKGVDSTLKIQPAELGDSAMYLCASRPGLASYEQYFGPGTRLTVT.

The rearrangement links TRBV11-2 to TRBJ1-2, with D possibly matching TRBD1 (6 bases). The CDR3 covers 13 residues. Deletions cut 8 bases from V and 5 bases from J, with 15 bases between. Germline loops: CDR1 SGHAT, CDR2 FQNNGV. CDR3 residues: CASSSGAVYGYTF. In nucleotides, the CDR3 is TGTGCCAGCTCCTCGGGGGCCGTGTATGGCTACACCTTC.

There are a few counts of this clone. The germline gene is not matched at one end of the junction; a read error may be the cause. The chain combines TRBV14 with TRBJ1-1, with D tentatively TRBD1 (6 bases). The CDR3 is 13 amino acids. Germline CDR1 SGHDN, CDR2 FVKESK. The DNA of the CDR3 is TGTGCCAGCAGCCCGGACAGTCTAGCGGGGGTGGTCTTT. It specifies CASSPDSLAGVVF.

CDR3 DNA sequence: TGTGCCAGCAGGGGGGGGACAGCGATGAACACTGAAGCTTTCTTT. As protein: CASRGGTAMNTEAFF. This chain links TRBV6-5 with TRBJ1-1, with 7 nucleotides matching TRBD1. V lost 6 bases and J lost 0; bases outside the gene matches: 7. CDR3 length equals 15 residues. The germline CDR1 and CDR2 sequences are MNHEY and SVGAGI.

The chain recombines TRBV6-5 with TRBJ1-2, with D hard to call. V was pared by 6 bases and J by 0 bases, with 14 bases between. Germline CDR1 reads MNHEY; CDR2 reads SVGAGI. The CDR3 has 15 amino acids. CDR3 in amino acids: CASRTAGGANYGYTF. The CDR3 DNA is TGTGCCAGCAGAACGGCGGGCGGAGCTAACTATGGCTACACCTTC.

The CDR3 DNA reads TGTGCCAGCAGCTTAAGCAGGGGCTCTTCACCCCTCCACTTT. This sequence encodes CASSLSRGSSPLHF. The rearrangement uses TRBV7-2 and TRBJ1-6; maybe TRBD1 (6 bases). The V gene lost 2 bases and the J gene lost 9 bases, with 11 bases spanning the gap. The germline CDR1 and CDR2 sequences are SGHTA and FQGNSA. The CDR3 loop spans 14 amino acids.

CDR3 sequence: CAISVRGGIEAFF. For the CDR3, the DNA is TGTGCCATCAGTGTCCGAGGGGGAATTGAAGCTTTCTTT. V and J are TRBV10-3 and TRBJ1-1; the D gene is possibly TRBD1 (6 bases). CDR3 length equals 13 residues. Germline V gene sequence: CDR1 ENHRY, CDR2 SYGVKD. Trimming stripped 4 bases from V and 7 bases from J, with 13 bases between.

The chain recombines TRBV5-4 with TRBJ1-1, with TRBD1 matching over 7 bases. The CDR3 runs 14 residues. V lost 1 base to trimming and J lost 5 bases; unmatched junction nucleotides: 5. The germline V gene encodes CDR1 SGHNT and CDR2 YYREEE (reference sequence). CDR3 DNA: TGTGCCAGCAGCTTGTCGACAGGGAGAACTGAAGCTTTCTTT. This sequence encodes CASSLSTGRTEAFF.

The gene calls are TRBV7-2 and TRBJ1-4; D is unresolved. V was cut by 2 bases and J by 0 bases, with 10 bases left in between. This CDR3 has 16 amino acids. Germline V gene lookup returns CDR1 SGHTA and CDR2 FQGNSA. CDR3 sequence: CASSLSGFATNEKLFF. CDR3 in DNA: TGTGCCAGCAGCTTATCGGGATTTGCAACTAATGAAAAACTGTTTTTT.

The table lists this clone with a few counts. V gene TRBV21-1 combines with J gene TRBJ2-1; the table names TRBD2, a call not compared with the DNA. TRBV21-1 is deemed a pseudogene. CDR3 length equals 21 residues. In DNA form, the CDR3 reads TGTGCCAGCAGCAAAGCGGCTAGCGGGGGTTTACTTACGAGCTCCTACAATGAGCAGTTCTTC. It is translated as CASSKAASGGLLTSSYNEQFF.

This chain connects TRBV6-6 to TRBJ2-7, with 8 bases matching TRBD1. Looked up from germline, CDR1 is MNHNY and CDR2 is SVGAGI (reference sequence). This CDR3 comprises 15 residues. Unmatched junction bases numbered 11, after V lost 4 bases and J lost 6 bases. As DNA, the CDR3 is TGTGCCAGCAGTTCGCCGACAGGGGCGGGTGGCGAGCAGTACTTC. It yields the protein CASSSPTGAGGEQYF.

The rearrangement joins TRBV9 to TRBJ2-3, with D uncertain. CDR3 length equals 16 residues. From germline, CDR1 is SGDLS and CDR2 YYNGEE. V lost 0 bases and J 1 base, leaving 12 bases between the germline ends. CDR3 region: CASSVDTSSGTDTQYF. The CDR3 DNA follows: TGTGCCAGCAGCGTAGATACATCCTCGGGCACAGATACGCAGTATTTT.

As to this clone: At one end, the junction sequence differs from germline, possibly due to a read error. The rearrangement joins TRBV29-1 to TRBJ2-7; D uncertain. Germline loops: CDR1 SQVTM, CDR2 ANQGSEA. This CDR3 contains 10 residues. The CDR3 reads CSVDEGPQVF. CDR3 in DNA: TGCAGCGTTGACGAAGGCCCCCAGGTCTTC.

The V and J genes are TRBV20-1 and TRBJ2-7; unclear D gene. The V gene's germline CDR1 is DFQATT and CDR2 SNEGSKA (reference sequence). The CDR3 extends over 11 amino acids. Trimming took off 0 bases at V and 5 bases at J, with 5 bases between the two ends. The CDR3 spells CSARDVHEQYF. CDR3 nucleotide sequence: TGCAGTGCTAGAGATGTCCACGAGCAGTACTTC.